This TCR beta chain derives from a study of STAT5B mutations in CD4+ large granular lymphocyte leukemia. The CDR3 contains 15 residues. Germline-derived CDR1 and CDR2 are SGHVS and FNYEAQ. Unmatched junction bases numbered 9, after V lost 5 bases and J lost 2 bases. Controls came from buffy coats of healthy blood donors. General study points: The CD4+ versus CD8+ T-LGLL clonality difference may reflect limited sample size.

Regarding this clone: The target antigen is unknown.

Libraries were prepared by immunoSEQ multiplex PCR; TCRdb keeps only in-frame clonotypes and omits some of them. This table has roughly 32,000 clones, 72% appearing once. The chain employs TRBV7-6 and TRBJ2-7; 7 bases are shared with TRBD1. The receptor's source is a human donor in good health. Input material: CD4+ T cells from blood buffy coats. CDR3 nucleotide sequence: TGTGCCAGCAGCGAGCGACAGGGCGGAACCTACGAGCAGTACTTC. This encodes CASSERQGGTYEQYF.